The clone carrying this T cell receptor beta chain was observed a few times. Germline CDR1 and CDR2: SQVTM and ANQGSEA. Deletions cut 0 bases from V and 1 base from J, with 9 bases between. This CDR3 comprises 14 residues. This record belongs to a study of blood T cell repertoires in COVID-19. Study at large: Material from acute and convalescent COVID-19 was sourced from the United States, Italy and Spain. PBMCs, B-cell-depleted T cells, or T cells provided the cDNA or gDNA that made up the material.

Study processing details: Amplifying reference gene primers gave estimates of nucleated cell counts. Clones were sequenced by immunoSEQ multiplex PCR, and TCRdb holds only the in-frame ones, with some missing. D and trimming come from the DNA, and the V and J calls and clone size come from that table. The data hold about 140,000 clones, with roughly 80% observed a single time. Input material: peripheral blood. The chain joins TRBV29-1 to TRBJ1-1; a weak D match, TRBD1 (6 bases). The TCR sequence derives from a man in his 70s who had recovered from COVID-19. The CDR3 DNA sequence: TGCAGCGTTGAAGATCAGGGGTCGAACACTGAAGCTTTCTTT. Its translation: CSVEDQGSNTEAFF.